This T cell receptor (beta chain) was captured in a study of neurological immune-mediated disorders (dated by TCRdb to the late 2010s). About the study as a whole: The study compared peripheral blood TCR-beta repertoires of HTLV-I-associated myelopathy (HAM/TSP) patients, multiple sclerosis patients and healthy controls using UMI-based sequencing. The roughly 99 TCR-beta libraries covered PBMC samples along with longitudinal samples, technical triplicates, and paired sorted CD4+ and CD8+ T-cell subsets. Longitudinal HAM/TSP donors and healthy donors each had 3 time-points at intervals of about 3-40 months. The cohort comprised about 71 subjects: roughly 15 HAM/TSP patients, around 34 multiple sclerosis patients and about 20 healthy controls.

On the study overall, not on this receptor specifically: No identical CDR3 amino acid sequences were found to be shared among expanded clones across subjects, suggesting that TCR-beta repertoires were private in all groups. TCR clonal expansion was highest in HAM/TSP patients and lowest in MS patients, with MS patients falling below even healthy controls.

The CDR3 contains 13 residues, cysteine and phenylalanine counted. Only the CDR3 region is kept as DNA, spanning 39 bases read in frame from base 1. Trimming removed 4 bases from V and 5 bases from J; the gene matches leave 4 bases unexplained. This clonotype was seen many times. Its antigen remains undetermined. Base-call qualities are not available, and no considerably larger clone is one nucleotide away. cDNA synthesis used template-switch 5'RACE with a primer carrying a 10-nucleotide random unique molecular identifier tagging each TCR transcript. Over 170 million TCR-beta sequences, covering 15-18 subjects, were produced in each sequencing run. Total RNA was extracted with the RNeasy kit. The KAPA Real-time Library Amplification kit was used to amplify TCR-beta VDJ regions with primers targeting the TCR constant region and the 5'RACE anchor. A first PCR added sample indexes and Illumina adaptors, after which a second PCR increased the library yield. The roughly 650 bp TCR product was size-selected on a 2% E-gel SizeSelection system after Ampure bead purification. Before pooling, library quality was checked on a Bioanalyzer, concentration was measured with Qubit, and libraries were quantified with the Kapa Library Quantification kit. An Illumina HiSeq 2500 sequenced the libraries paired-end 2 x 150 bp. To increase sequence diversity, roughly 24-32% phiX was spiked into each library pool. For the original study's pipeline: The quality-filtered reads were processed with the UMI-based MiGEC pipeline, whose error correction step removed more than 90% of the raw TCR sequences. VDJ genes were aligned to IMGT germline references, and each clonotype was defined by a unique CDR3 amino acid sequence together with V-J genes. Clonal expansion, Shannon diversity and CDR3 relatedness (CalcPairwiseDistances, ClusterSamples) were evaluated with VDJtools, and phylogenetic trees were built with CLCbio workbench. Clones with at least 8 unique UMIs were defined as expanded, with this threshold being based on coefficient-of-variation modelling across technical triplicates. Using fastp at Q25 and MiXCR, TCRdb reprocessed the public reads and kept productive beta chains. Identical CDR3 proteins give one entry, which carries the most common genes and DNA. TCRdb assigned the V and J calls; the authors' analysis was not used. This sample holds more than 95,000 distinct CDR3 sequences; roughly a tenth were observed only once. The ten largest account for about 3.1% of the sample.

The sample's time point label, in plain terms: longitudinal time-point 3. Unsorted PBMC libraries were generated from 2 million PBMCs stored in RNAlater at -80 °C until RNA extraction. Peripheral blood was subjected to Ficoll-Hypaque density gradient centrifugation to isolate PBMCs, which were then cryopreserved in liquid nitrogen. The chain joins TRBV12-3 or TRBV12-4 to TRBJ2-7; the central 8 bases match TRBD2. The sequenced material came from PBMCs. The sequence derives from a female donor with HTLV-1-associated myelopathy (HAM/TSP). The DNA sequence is TGTGCCAGCAGTTCCGGGACTAGTGACGAGCAGTACTTC. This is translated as CASSSGTSDEQYF.